These 21 T cell receptor beta chains were sequenced from one sample in a study of CXCR3-negative and CXCR3-positive naive CD8 T cells. Researchers prepared the TRB cDNA libraries using 5' RACE with UMI labels. One entry per CDR3 protein, without DNA, is what TCRdb gives after re-calling the 5' RACE reads. This sample's clone table lists 110,000 or so distinct CDR3 sequences. General study results and limits: Comparison of naive cells showed more hydrophobic TRB CDR3s in CXCR3-positive than in CXCR3-negative naive cells.

For these receptors, no antigen is known. The sequencing input was naive CXCR3+ CD8+ T cells from blood. Subset denoted: CD45RO-CCR7+CD27+CD95- naive CD8+ T cells expressing CXCR3 (TNR3+). All receptors derive from a human donor in good health. Some clones in this sample may be carry-over from other donors' samples.

The CDR3 region is CASSLSRGVEQYF. The chain employs TRBV27 and TRBJ2-7; TCRdb gives TRBD1 as the D gene, but with no DNA this cannot be confirmed. This CDR3 is 13 amino acids long. Per germline, CDR1 MNHEY and CDR2 SMNVEV (reference sequence).

The chain couples TRBV6-5 to TRBJ2-7; TCRdb lists TRBD2, though no DNA is available to test this call. Germline V lookup: CDR1 MNHEY, CDR2 SVGAGI. The CDR3 spans 15 residues. The chain's CDR3 is CASSYLAGGVYEQYF.

The chain couples TRBV28 to TRBJ1-2. The CDR3 runs 16 residues. From germline, CDR1 is MDHEN and CDR2 SYDVKM. The CDR3 is CASQKPSGWVNYGYTF.

V is TRBV5-6 and J is TRBJ2-7; with no DNA, the TCRdb D assignment of TRBD2 cannot be verified. The germline V gene encodes CDR1 SGHDT and CDR2 YYEEEE. The CDR3 consists of 14 residues. The CDR3 sequence is CASSTIAAPYEQYF.

The rearrangement joins TRBV28 to TRBJ2-3; with no DNA, the TCRdb D assignment of TRBD1 cannot be verified. Germline values: CDR1 MDHEN, CDR2 SYDVKM. This CDR3 is 17 amino acids long. The CDR3 region is CASSLPRGSTSTDTQYF.

The chain's CDR3 is CASSQEFVGSALDTQYF. The chain combines TRBV23-1 with TRBJ2-3; TCRdb's D gene call, TRBD1, goes unchecked for lack of DNA. TRBV23-1 is an ORF, and what it does is uncertain. The length of the CDR3 is 17 residues.

V and J are TRBV10-1 and TRBJ2-7; no DNA is available, so the TRBD2 call from TCRdb remains unchecked. The CDR3 runs to 12 residues. Germline CDR1 reads WNHNN; CDR2 reads SYGVQD (reference sequence). CDR3 in amino acids: CASSDQGGEQYF.

V is TRBV29-1 and J is TRBJ2-5; with no DNA, the TCRdb D assignment of TRBD1 cannot be verified. Germline CDR1 and CDR2: SQVTM and ANQGSEA. This CDR3 spans 14 amino acids. The CDR3 protein is CSVDTRGRGETQYF.

The chain links TRBV7-2 to TRBJ2-7. The CDR3 has 14 residues. Germline loops: CDR1 SGHTA, CDR2 FQGNSA. CDR3 sequence: CASSLVPSSYEQYF.

This chain links TRBV7-2 with TRBJ2-1; TCRdb's D call, TRBD1, is unchecked because there is no DNA. CDR1 is SGHTA and CDR2 is FQGNSA in the germline V gene. The CDR3 has 16 residues. The CDR3 region is CASSLGYGGAYNEQFF.

The chain couples TRBV27 to TRBJ2-7; no DNA is available, so the TRBD1 call from TCRdb remains unchecked. Germline assignment: CDR1 MNHEY and CDR2 SMNVEV (reference sequence). CDR3 length: 14 amino acids. CDR3 in amino acids: CASSPRTGKYEQYF.

J is TRBJ2-7 and V is TRBV6-2 or TRBV6-3; with no DNA, the TCRdb D assignment of TRBD2 cannot be verified. Germline CDR1 is MNHEY and CDR2 is SVGEGT. The CDR3 contains 13 residues. The CDR3 loop is CASSRGLNYEQYF.

V and J are TRBV7-8 and TRBJ2-2. Germline CDR1 SGHVS, CDR2 FQNEAQ. The CDR3 sequence is 15 residues long. CDR3 sequence reads: CASSLLGSSTGELFF.

The CDR3 sequence: CASSYPRGGRGGADYNEQFF. This rearrangement joins TRBV7-9 to TRBJ2-1; TCRdb designates TRBD1, a call that cannot be tested without DNA. The CDR3 sequence is 20 residues long. The V gene's germline CDR1 is SEHNR and CDR2 FQNEAQ (reference sequence).

The V gene is TRBV3-1, the J gene TRBJ1-1. The CDR3 loop spans 14 amino acids. Germline CDR1 and CDR2: LGHDT and YNNKEL (reference sequence). The CDR3: CASSRPRVNTEAFF. Looking up the rest from reference TRBV3-1 and TRBJ1-1 gives the full variable domain: DTAVSQTPKYLVTQMGNDKSIKCEQNLGHDTMYWYKQDSKKFLKIMFSYNNKELIINETVPNRFSPKSPDKAHLNLHINSLELGDSAVYFCASSRPRVNTEAFFGQGTRLTVV.

This chain joins TRBV6-6 and TRBJ1-2; as DNA is missing, the TRBD1 call by TCRdb cannot be tested. Germline values: CDR1 MNHNY, CDR2 SVGAGI (reference sequence). The length of the CDR3 is 12 residues. The CDR3: CASLQGAYGYTF.

The chain employs TRBV19 and TRBJ2-7. The CDR3 extends over 13 amino acids. Germline values: CDR1 LNHDA, CDR2 SQIVND (reference sequence). CDR3: CASSIYLWYEQYF.

This sequence joins TRBV28 and TRBJ2-5; absent DNA, TCRdb's TRBD2 call cannot be checked. Germline V CDR1 and CDR2: MDHEN, SYDVKM. This CDR3 spans 14 amino acids. This CDR3 is CASSLPREGETQYF. The full variable domain, in which reference TRBV28 and TRBJ2-5 provide the parts outside the CDR3, is DVKVTQSSRYLVKRTGEKVFLECVQDMDHENMFWYRQDPGLGLRLIYFSYDVKMKEKGDIPEGYSVSREKKERFSLILESASTNQTSMYLCASSLPREGETQYFGPGTRLLVL.

The chain employs TRBV7-6 and TRBJ2-7; TCRdb's D call, TRBD2, is unchecked because there is no DNA. Germline-derived CDR1 and CDR2 are SGHVS and FNYEAQ. The CDR3 extends over 14 amino acids. The CDR3 spells CASSPTSVRAEQYF.

The chain uses TRBV20-1 and TRBJ2-1; TCRdb indicates TRBD2, and absent DNA this call remains unverified. CDR3 size: 11 residues. Germline values: CDR1 DFQATT, CDR2 SNEGSKA (reference sequence). This CDR3 reads CSVQEVNEQFF.

V is TRBV5-1 and J is TRBJ2-7; TCRdb picks TRBD1, but there is no DNA to check that call. The CDR3 has 14 amino acids. In germline, CDR1 is SGHRS, CDR2 YFSETQ. CDR3: CASAPSVDSYEQYF.